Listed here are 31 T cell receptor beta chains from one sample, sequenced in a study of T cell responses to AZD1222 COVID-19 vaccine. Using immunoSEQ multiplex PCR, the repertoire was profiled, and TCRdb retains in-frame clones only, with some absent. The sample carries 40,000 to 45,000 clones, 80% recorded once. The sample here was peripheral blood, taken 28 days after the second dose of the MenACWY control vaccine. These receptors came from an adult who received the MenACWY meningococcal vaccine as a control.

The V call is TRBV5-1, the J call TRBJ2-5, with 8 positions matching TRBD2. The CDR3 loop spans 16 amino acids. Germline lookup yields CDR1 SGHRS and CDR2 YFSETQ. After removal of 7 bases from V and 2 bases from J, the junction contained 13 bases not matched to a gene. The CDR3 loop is CASSRTSPEGQETQYF. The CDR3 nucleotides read TGCGCCAGCTCGAGGACTAGCCCAGAGGGACAAGAGACCCAGTACTTC.

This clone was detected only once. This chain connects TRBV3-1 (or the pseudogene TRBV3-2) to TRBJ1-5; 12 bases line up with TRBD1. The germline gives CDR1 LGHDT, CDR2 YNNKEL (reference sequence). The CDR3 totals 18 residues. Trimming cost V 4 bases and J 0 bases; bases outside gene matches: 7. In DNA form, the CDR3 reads TGTGCCAGCAGCCTAGGGACAGGGGGCCTAATTAGCAATCAGCCCCAGCATTTT. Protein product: CASSLGTGGLISNQPQHF.

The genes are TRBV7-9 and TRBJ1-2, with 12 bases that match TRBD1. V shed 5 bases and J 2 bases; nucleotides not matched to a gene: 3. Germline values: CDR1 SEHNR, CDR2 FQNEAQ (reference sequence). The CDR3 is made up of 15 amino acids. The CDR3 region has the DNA TGTGCCAGCAGCCATGGGACAGGGGGCAACTATGGCTACACCTTC. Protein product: CASSHGTGGNYGYTF.

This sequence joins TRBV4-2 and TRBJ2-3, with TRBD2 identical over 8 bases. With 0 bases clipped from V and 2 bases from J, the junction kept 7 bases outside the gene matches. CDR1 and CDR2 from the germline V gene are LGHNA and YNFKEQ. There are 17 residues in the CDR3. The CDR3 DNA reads TGTGCCAGCAGCCAAGATCTTCAGCGGGGGCACACAGATACGCAGTATTTT. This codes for CASSQDLQRGHTDTQYF.

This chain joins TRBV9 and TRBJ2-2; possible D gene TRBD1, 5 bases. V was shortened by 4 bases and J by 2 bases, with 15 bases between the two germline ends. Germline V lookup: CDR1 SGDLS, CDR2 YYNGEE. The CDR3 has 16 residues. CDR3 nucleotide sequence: TGTGCCAGCAGCAAGACAGCCAACGCTAACACCGGGGAGCTGTTTTTT. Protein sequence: CASSKTANANTGELFF.

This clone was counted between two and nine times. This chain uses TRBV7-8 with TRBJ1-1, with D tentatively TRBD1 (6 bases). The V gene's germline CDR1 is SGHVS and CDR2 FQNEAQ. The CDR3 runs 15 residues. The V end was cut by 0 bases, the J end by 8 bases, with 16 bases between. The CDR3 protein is CASSLAGGHGGEAFF. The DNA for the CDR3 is TGTGCCAGCAGCTTAGCGGGGGGACACGGCGGGGAAGCTTTCTTT. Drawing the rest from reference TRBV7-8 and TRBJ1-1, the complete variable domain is GAGVSQSPRYKVAKRGQDVALRCDPISGHVSLFWYQQALGQGPEFLTYFQNEAQLDKSGLPSDRFFAERPEGSVSTLKIQRTQQEDSAVYLCASSLAGGHGGEAFFGQGTRLTVV.

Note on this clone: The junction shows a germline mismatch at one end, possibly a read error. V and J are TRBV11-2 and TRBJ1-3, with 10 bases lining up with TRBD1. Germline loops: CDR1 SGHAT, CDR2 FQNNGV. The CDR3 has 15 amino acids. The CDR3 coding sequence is TGTGCCAGCAGCCGAGAGGGGACAGGGGTGTATCCGCTAGATTTT. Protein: CASSREGTGVYPLDF. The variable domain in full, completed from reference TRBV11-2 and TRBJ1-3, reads EAGVAQSPRYKIIEKRQSVAFWCNPISGHATLYWYQQILGQGPKLLIQFQNNGVVDDSQLPKDRFSAERLKGVDSTLKIQPAKLEDSAVYLCASSREGTGVYPLDFGEGSWLTVV.

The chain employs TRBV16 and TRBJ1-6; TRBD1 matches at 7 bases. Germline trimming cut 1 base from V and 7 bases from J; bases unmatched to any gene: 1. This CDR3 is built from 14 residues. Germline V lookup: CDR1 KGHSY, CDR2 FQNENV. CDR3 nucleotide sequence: TGTGCCAGCAGCCAATTGACAGGGAATTCACCCCTCCACTTT. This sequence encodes CASSQLTGNSPLHF.

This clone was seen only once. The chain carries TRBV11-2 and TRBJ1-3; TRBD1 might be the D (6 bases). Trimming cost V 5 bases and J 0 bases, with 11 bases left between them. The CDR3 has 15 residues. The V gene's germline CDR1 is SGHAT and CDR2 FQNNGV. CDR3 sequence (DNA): TGTGCCAGCAGCCAACAGGGTACCTCTGGAAACACCATATATTTT. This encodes CASSQQGTSGNTIYF.

CDR3 DNA sequence: TGTGCCAGTAGTCTCTCTCTCTTGGGGACAGCCACCGGGGAGCTGTTTTTT. Protein product: CASSLSLLGTATGELFF. V and J are TRBV19 and TRBJ2-2, with 7 positions matching TRBD1. This CDR3 is 17 amino acids long. Trimming cost V 5 bases and J 4 bases; bases outside gene matches: 13. The germline CDR1 and CDR2 sequences are LNHDA and SQIVND (reference sequence). The full variable domain, in which reference TRBV19 and TRBJ2-2 provide the parts outside the CDR3, is DGGITQSPKYLFRKEGQNVTLSCEQNLNHDAMYWYRQDPGQGLRLIYYSQIVNDFQKGDIAEGYSVSREKKESFPLTVTSAQKNPTAFYLCASSLSLLGTATGELFFGEGSRLTVL.

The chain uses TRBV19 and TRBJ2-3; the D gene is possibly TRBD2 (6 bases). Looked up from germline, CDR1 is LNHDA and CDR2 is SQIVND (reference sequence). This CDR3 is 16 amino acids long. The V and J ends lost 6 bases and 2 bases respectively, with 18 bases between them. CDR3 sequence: CASRDRASASTDTQYF. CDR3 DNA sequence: TGTGCCAGTAGAGATCGGGCTAGCGCCTCCACAGATACGCAGTATTTT.

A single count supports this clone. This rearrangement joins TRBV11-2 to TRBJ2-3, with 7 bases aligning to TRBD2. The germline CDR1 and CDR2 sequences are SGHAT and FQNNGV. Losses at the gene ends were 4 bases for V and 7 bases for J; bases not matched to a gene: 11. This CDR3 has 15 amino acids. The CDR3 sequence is CASSSLAAWGYTQYF. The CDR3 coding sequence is TGTGCCAGCAGCTCCCTAGCGGCTTGGGGCTATACGCAGTATTTT.

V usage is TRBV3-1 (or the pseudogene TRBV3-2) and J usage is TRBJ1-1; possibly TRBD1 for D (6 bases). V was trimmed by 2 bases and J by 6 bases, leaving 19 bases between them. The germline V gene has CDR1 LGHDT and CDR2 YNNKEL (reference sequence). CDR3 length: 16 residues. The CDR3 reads CASSQSQVGGSAEAFF. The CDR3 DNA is TGTGCCAGCAGCCAATCCCAGGTAGGGGGTAGCGCTGAAGCTTTCTTT.

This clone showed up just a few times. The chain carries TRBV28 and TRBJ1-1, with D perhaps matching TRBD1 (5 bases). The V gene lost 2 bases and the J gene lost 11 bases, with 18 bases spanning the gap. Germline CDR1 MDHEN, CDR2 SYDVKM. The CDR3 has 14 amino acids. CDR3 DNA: TGTGCCAGCAGTTTAGGAGGGACGGGGGGTGAGGCTTTCTTT. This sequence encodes CASSLGGTGGEAFF.

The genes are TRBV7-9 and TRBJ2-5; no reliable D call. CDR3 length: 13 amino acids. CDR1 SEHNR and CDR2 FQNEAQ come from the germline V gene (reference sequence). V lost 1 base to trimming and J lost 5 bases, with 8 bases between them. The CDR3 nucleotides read TGTGCCAGCAGCTTAGGGGTCACGGAGACCCAGTACTTC. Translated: CASSLGVTETQYF. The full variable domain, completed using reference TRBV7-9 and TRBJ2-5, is DTGVSQNPRHKITKRGQNVTFRCDPISEHNRLYWYRQTLGQGPEFLTYFQNEAQLEKSRLLSDRFSAERPKGSFSTLEIQRTEQGDSAMYLCASSLGVTETQYFGPGTRLLVL.

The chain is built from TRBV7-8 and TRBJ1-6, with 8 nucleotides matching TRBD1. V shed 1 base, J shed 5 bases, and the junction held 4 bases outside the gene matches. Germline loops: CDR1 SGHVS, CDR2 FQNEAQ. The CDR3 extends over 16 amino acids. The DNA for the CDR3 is TGTGCCAGCAGCTTAGGGTGGGACAGGCATAATTCACCCCTCCACTTT. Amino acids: CASSLGWDRHNSPLHF.

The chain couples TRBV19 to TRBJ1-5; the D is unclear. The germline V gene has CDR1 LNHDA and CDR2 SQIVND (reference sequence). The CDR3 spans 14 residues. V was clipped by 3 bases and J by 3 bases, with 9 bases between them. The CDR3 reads CASSMELNNQPQHF. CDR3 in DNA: TGTGCCAGTAGTATGGAACTGAACAATCAGCCCCAGCATTTT.

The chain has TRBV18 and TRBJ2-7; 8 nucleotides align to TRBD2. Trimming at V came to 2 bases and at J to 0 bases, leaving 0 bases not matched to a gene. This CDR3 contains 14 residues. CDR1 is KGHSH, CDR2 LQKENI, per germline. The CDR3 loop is CASSPSGSSYEQYF. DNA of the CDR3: TGTGCCAGCTCACCAAGCGGGAGCTCCTACGAGCAGTACTTC.

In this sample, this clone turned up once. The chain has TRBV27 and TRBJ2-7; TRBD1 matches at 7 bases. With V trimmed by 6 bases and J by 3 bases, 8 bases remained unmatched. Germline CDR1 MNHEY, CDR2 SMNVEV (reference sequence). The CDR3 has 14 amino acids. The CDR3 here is CASSPWQGVYEQYF. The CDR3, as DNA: TGTGCCAGCAGCCCATGGCAGGGGGTCTACGAGCAGTACTTC.

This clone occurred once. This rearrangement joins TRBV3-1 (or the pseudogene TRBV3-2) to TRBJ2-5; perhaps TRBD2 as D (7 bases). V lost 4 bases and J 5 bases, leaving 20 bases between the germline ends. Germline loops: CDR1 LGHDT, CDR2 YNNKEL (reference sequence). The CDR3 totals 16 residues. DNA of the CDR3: TGTGCCAGCAGCCGCTATAAGGGGGAGGGCGGGGAGACCCAGTACTTC. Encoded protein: CASSRYKGEGGETQYF.

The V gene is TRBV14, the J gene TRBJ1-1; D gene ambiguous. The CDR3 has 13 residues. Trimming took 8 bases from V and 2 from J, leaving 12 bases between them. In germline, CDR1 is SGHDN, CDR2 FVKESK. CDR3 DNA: TGTGCCAGCTCGACGATAGGTAACACTGAAGCTTTCTTT. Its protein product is CASSTIGNTEAFF.

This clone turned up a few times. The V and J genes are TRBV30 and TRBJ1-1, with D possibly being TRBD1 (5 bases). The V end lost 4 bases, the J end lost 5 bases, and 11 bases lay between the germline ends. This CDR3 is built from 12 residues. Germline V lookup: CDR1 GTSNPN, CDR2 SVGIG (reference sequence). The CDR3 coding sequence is TGTGCCTGGACTAAGGGGAGTACTGAAGCTTTCTTT. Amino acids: CAWTKGSTEAFF.

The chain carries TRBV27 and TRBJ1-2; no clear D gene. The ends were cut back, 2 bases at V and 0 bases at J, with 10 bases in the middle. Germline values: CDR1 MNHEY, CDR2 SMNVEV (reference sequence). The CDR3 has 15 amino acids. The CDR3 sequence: CASSLRSAANYGYTF. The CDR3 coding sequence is TGTGCCAGCAGTTTAAGGTCTGCAGCTAACTATGGCTACACCTTC.

CDR3 protein: CASSQATETRNEKLFF. DNA of the CDR3: TGTGCCAGCAGCCAAGCGACCGAGACACGTAATGAAAAACTGTTTTTT. The chain combines TRBV4-2 with TRBJ1-4; D uncertain. With 1 base removed from V and 4 bases from J, the gap between germline ends came to 13 bases. The CDR3 extends over 16 amino acids. CDR1 and CDR2 (germline): LGHNA, YNFKEQ.

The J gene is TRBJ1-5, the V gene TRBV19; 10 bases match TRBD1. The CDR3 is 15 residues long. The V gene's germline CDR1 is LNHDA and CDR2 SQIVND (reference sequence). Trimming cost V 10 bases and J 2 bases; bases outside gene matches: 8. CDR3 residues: CATQTGGAGNQPQHF. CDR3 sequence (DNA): TGTGCCACCCAGACAGGGGGCGCGGGCAATCAGCCCCAGCATTTT.

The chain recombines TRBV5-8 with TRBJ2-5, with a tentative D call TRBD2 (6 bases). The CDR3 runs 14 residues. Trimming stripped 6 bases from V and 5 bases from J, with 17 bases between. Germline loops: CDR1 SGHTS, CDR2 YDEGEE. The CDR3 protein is CASTRGLKWETQYF. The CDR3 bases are TGTGCCAGCACCCGGGGACTTAAGTGGGAGACCCAGTACTTC.

CDR3 sequence: CASEPTSGVYNEQFF. The CDR3 nucleotides are TGTGCCTCGGAGCCGACTAGCGGGGTTTACAATGAGCAGTTCTTC. The V gene is TRBV30, the J gene TRBJ2-1, with TRBD2 matching 11 bases. CDR3 length equals 15 residues. V shed 7 bases and J 4 bases; nucleotides not matched to a gene: 9. Per the germline V gene, CDR1 is GTSNPN and CDR2 is SVGIG (reference sequence).

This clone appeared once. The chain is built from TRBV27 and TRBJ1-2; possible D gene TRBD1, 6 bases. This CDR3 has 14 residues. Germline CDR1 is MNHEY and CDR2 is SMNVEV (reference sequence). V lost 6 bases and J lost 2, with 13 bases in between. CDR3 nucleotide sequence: TGTGCCAGCAGCAGGACAGTCAAGAACTATGGCTACACCTTC. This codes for CASSRTVKNYGYTF.

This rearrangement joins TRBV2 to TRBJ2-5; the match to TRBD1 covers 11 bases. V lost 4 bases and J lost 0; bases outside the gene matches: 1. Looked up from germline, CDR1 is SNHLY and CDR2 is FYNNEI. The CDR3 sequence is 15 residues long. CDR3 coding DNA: TGTGCCAGCAGTGCGGACAGGGGGCACCAAGAGACCCAGTACTTC. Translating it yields CASSADRGHQETQYF.

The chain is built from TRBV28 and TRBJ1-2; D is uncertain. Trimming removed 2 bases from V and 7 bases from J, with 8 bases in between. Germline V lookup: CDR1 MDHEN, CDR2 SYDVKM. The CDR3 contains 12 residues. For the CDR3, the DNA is TGTGCCAGCAGTTTAGACGCATTTGGCTACACCTTC. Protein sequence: CASSLDAFGYTF.

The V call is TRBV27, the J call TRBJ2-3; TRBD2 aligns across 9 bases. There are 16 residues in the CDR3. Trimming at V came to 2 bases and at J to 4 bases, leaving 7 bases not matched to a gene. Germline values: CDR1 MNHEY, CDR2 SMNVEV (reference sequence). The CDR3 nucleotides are TGTGCCAGCAGTTTAATGGCGGGAGGGTGGGCAGATACGCAGTATTTT. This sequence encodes CASSLMAGGWADTQYF.